This T cell receptor beta chain was sequenced in a study of T cell responses to AZD1222 COVID-19 vaccine (dated by TCRdb to about 2021). Context from the whole study: A total of roughly 240 trial participants underwent TCR sequencing, of whom some 210 received two doses of AZD1222 and about 25 received two doses of the MenACWY control vaccine. Trial participants were enrolled by age into 18-55, 56-69 and 70-plus year subgroups, with roughly 150, 30 and 60 TCR-sequenced participants respectively. On the study overall, not on this receptor specifically: Nearly half of unique spike-specific TCRs reportedly recognized epitopes outside regions mutated in the B.1.351 and B.1.1.7 variants. A significant rise in spike-specific TCR breadth and depth was observed after two AZD1222 doses relative to day 0 and relative to MenACWY recipients. In the small 56-69-year group, the increase in depth fell short of significance, most likely because of low power. Conclusions about previously exposed vaccinees are limited because only six or seven AZD1222 recipients were SARS-CoV-2 seropositive at baseline. The whole spike protein was spanned by vaccine-associated CD4 TCRs, and dominant responses were seen in regions 160-218 and 743-854. Participants were mostly white British, with more females than males. The authors suggested clonal diversity may have been underestimated. No day 14 peak-response samples were available, so repertoires were characterized only after the peak T cell response.

The time point label for this specimen denotes: about 28 days (+/-7) after the second vaccine dose. AZD1222 recipients given second doses at about 4 weeks or at about 12 weeks were pooled, since spike-specific TCR depth and breadth were not found to differ between the two schedules. Vaccinee samples were obtained from the UK trials COV001 and COV002, which included a single-blind randomized controlled phase 2/3 trial of AZD1222 (ChAdOx1 nCoV-19) in healthy adults. For TCRbeta chain sequencing, PBMC samples were collected from trial participants at day 0 and at day 28 after the second dose. Of note for this clone: Its antigen remains unidentified. Within one base of it there is no much larger clone, and no base qualities were kept.

The CDR3 regions of human TCRbeta chains were analyzed by immunosequencing. Per the authors' processing: TCRs in the repertoires were compared against a reference library of SARS-CoV-2-specific TCRs that had been generated with the MIRA antigen-specificity platform. Breadth was defined as the fraction of unique TCRs that were SARS-CoV-2-associated, and depth was defined as the fraction of total T cells that were SARS-CoV-2-associated. Using the MIRA data, each spike-specific TCR was mapped to the spike region that the TCR reacts to and placed in a CD4 or CD8 class. Log10-transformed breadth and depth values were compared by one-way ANOVA with Sidak's multiple comparisons tests. The source is immuneACCESS, and TCRdb retained only in-frame sequences with V and J called. Part of the clones is not carried over; for the studies checked, unresolved V genes explain less than half of this, and the remainder is unexplained. Clone size and the V and J calls come from that table; the DNA yielded D and trimming. For this sample the table gives 150,000 or so clones, of which around 92% were detected only once. 1.1% of the sample belongs to the ten largest clones.

The clonotype originates from an adult who received the AZD1222 COVID-19 vaccine. The source was peripheral blood, collected 28 days after the second AZD1222 dose.

The CDR3 reads as follows: CASSVAPGGTEAFF. The DNA reads as follows: TGTGCCAGCAGCGTAGCCCCAGGTGGAACTGAAGCTTTCTTT. The chain is made from TRBV9 and TRBJ1-1, with the identity of the D gene unclear. V is pared back by 0 bases and J by 5 bases, with 11 bases lying between the germline termini. CDR1 is given as SGDLS and CDR2 as YYNGEE, both from the germline V gene. The CDR3, cysteine through phenylalanine, is 14 amino acids long. The entry retains the CDR3 DNA only, 42 bases that are in frame from base 1.